The clone carrying this T cell receptor (beta chain) has ten or more counts. Its antigen remains unidentified. This sample was included in a study of T cells in Graves' hyperthyroidism and ophthalmopathy. General study points: Blood samples included most of the expanded thyroid clonotypes exceeding 0.001.

RNA transcripts were the template for amplifying TCR beta CDR3 regions. The HTBI set primed first-round TCR CDR3 RT-PCR. TCRdb processed the multiplex PCR reads anew with MiXCR; each CDR3 protein has one entry. The sample holds 400,000 to 600,000 distinct CDR3 sequences; roughly 15% are singletons and the top ten take around 32%. Each ophthalmopathy patient scored at least 3 on the Clinical Activity Score and at least 4 on NOSPECS grade, with duration under 3 months. Patients were excluded for uncontrolled infection, other autoimmune disease, pregnancy or lactation. Diagnoses used clinical symptoms, serum thyroxine and TRAb, thyroid ultrasound and orbital computed tomography. Germline assignment: CDR1 MGHRA and CDR2 YSYEKL. The CDR3 is 15 amino acids. J gave up 2 bases and V 4 bases, and 7 bases lay outside the gene matches.

J is TRBJ2-7 and V is TRBV4-1, with TRBD1 identical over 8 bases. This receptor was identified in a woman in her thirties with Graves' ophthalmopathy. Material: blood. CDR3 sequence reads: CASSLSRQGTYEQYF. The DNA for the CDR3 is TGCGCCAGCAGCCTATCGCGACAGGGGACCTACGAGCAGTACTTC.